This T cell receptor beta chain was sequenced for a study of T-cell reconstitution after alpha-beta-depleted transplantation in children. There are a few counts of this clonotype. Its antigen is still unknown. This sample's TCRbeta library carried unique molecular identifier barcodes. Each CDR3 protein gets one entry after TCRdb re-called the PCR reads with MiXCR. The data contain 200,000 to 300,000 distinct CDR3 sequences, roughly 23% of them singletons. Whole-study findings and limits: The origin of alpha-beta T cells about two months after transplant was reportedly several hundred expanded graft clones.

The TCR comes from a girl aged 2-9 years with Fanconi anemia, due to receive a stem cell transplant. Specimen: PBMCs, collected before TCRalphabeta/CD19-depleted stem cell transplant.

Here the CDR3 reads CASSSLPAGWSYNEQFF. CDR3 bases: TGTGCCAGCAGTTCACTCCCAGCGGGTTGGTCCTACAATGAGCAGTTCTTC. The chain uses TRBV27 and TRBJ2-1, with a weak D call TRBD2 (6 bases). V lost 4 bases and J lost 1, with 17 bases in between. The CDR3 loop spans 17 amino acids. Germline values: CDR1 MNHEY, CDR2 SMNVEV (reference sequence).